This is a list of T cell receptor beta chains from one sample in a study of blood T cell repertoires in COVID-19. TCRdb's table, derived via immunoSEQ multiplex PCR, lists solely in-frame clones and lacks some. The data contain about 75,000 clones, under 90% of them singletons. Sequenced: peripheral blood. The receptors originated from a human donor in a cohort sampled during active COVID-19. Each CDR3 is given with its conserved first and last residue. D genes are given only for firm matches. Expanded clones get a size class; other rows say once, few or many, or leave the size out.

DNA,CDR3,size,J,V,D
TGTGCCAGCAGCCCCGGGACTAGCGGCTACAATGAGCAGTTCTTC,CASSPGTSGYNEQFF,.,TRBJ2-1,TRBV28,TRBD2
TGTGCCAGCAGGCCTAGGGACAGGGCCATCAACACTGAAGCTTTCTTT,CASRPRDRAINTEAFF,few,TRBJ1-1,TRBV6-2/TRBV6-3,TRBD1
TGTGCCAGTAGTATCGGGTCAGCCCAAGAGACCCAGTACTTC,CASSIGSAQETQYF,.,TRBJ2-5,TRBV19,.
TGTGCCAGCAGCGCTCAGGGAACGGGGCTAGCGGGAGCGGCGAGGGAGACCCAGTACTTC,CASSAQGTGLAGAARETQYF,.,TRBJ2-5,TRBV3-1/TRBV3-2,TRBD2
TGTGCCAGCAGCCAAGATGAGGTTAAGCAGCAGTATTTT,CASSQDEVKQQYF,.,TRBJ2-3,TRBV4-2,.
TGTGCCAGCCGTAGCGGGGGGAACACCGGGGAGCTGTTTTTT,CASRSGGNTGELFF,.,TRBJ2-2,TRBV27,TRBD2
TGTGCCAGCAGTTACAAGACCGGGACATCTTGTAATGAGCAGTTCTTC,CASSYKTGTSCNEQFF,.,TRBJ2-1,TRBV6-5,.
TGTGCCAGCAGCTCCAAAACCGGGACATCTAAGCCCTACGAGCAGTACTTC,CASSSKTGTSKPYEQYF,.,TRBJ2-7,TRBV5-4,.
TGTGCCAGCAGCCCCGGAGCGAACACTGAAGCTTTCTTT,CASSPGANTEAFF,.,TRBJ1-1,TRBV7-9,.
TGTGCCAGCAGTCTTTCGCGTTTGAAGACCGGGGAGCTGTTTTTT,CASSLSRLKTGELFF,.,TRBJ2-2,TRBV6-4,.
TGTGCCAGTAGTAGAGATCCGGGACTAGCGGCAGATGAGCAGTTCTTC,CASSRDPGLAADEQFF,.,TRBJ2-1,TRBV19,TRBD2
TGTGCCAGCAGCTTAAACTCACAGGGAATAACTAATGAAAAACTGTTTTTT,CASSLNSQGITNEKLFF,.,TRBJ1-4,TRBV7-2,.
TGCAGCGTTGCGGTCTCCTACGAGCAGTACTTC,CSVAVSYEQYF,.,TRBJ2-7,TRBV29-1,.
TGCGCCAGCAGCTCACAGGGGGCGCCGGGAGGCTACACCTTC,CASSSQGAPGGYTF,.,TRBJ1-2,TRBV5-1,TRBD1
TGTGCCAGCAGTGGAGGGATTACAGGGGGCTTCGGCAATCAGCCCCAGCATTTT,CASSGGITGGFGNQPQHF,.,TRBJ1-5,TRBV2,TRBD1
TGCGCCCCTCTGAGGCCCCGAAACACCATATATTTT,CAPLRPRNTIYF,once,TRBJ1-3,TRBV23-1,.
TGTGCCAGCAGCTTACCGGGGAGGAGGGTGAATGAGCAGTTCTTC,CASSLPGRRVNEQFF,.,TRBJ2-1,TRBV13,.
TGTGCCAGCAGCGGGACAGGCCCCTATAATTCACCCCTCCACTTT,CASSGTGPYNSPLHF,.,TRBJ1-6,TRBV7-2,TRBD1
TGTGCCAGCAGACCCGGGACAGGGAACACTGAAGCTTTCTTT,CASRPGTGNTEAFF,.,TRBJ1-1,TRBV6-5,TRBD1
TGTGCCAGTAGTCCCCCTGGAGGACAGCTTAATGAAAAACTGTTTTTT,CASSPPGGQLNEKLFF,.,TRBJ1-4,TRBV19,.
TGTGCCAGCAGCGGGAGGACTAGCCATACCTACAATGAGCAGTTCTTC,CASSGRTSHTYNEQFF,.,TRBJ2-1,TRBV5-6,TRBD2
TGTGCCAGCAGCTTAGTTGGGGCTAGCGGGGGTCATGAGCAGTTCTTC,CASSLVGASGGHEQFF,.,TRBJ2-1,TRBV13,TRBD2
TGTGCCAGCAGCCATCCGGGAAATGAAGCTTTCTTT,CASSHPGNEAFF,.,TRBJ1-1,TRBV6-5,.
TGTGCCAGCAGCATGGACTATTACGAGCAGTACTTC,CASSMDYYEQYF,.,TRBJ2-7,TRBV2,.
TGTGCCAGCAGTTTTACGGGGGGGCGGACAGATACGCAGTATTTT,CASSFTGGRTDTQYF,.,TRBJ2-3,TRBV6-2/TRBV6-3,TRBD2
TGTGCCAGCAGTTTTAGCCGACAGGGATATAATTCACCCCTCCACTTT,CASSFSRQGYNSPLHF,.,TRBJ1-6,TRBV6-5,TRBD1
TGTGCCAGCAGCGCCCGGGACAGGGACAATTCACCCCTCCACTTT,CASSARDRDNSPLHF,.,TRBJ1-6,TRBV3-1/TRBV3-2,TRBD1
TGTGCCAGCAGCCCGACAACAGATACGCAGTATTTT,CASSPTTDTQYF,.,TRBJ2-3,TRBV7-9,.
TGTGCCAGCAGTGGGGACTTCAAGGCCTTGTACGAGCAGTACTTC,CASSGDFKALYEQYF,once,TRBJ2-7,TRBV6-6,.
TGCGCCAGCAGTGAGCCGGGGAACACCATATATTTT,CASSEPGNTIYF,.,TRBJ1-3,TRBV10-2,.
TGTGCCAGCATCGTCCAGGGTTGGACTGAAGCTTTCTTT,CASIVQGWTEAFF,.,TRBJ1-1,TRBV2,.
TGTGCCAGCAGCATTCGGGGAATCGTCCAAGAGACCCAGTACTTC,CASSIRGIVQETQYF,.,TRBJ2-5,TRBV3-1/TRBV3-2,.
TGTGCCGTATGGGTTGAGGGTAGGACGGCAGAGAGATGGAACACTGAAGCTTTCTTT,CAVWVEGRTAERWNTEAFF,.,TRBJ1-1,TRBV6-4,.
TGCGCCAGCAGCCAAGAAGGCGAGGTGGGTCGGGGGGTCTATGGCTACACCTTC,CASSQEGEVGRGVYGYTF,.,TRBJ1-2,TRBV4-1,.
TGTGCCAGCAGTGAATTTAGGGGGAACACTGAAGCTTTCTTT,CASSEFRGNTEAFF,.,TRBJ1-1,TRBV6-1,.
TGTGCCATCAGTGCCGCCGGGACAGTGGAGGGGGACTATGGCTACACCTTC,CAISAAGTVEGDYGYTF,.,TRBJ1-2,TRBV10-3,TRBD1
TGTGCCAGCTCACCCATAGCCAAAAACATTCAGTACTTC,CASSPIAKNIQYF,once,TRBJ2-4,TRBV18,.
TGCGCCAGCAGTCCCGGGACAGGAAATGAAAAACTGTTTTTT,CASSPGTGNEKLFF,.,TRBJ1-4,TRBV23-1,TRBD1
TGTGCCAGCAGTGAGACAGGGTTAAAGGACGAGCAGTACTTC,CASSETGLKDEQYF,.,TRBJ2-7,TRBV28,TRBD1
TGTGCCTGGAGTGTGGGCAGGGGGAATTCACCCCTCCACTTT,CAWSVGRGNSPLHF,.,TRBJ1-6,TRBV30,TRBD1
TGCAGTGCTAGTAGTCCAGCGGGAGGCTCAGTTATGGATACGCAGTATTTT,CSASSPAGGSVMDTQYF,.,TRBJ2-3,TRBV20-1,TRBD2
TGTGCCAGCAGGACCGGGGACTCTGGAAACACCATATATTTT,CASRTGDSGNTIYF,.,TRBJ1-3,TRBV6-5,.
TGTGCCAGCAGCTCAGGTCTAAATGAAAAACTGTTTTTT,CASSSGLNEKLFF,.,TRBJ1-4,TRBV11-2,.
TGTGCCAGCAGGCCGACTAGCGGGGGGGCCTACGAGCAGTACTTC,CASRPTSGGAYEQYF,.,TRBJ2-7,TRBV6-5,TRBD2
TGTGCCACCCAGCGGTATTTGGACCAGCCCCAGCATTTT,CATQRYLDQPQHF,.,TRBJ1-5,TRBV6-5,.
TGTGCCAGCCGGCTTGGACAGGGTTTCAATCAGCCCCAGCATTTT,CASRLGQGFNQPQHF,.,TRBJ1-5,TRBV27,TRBD1